This T cell receptor beta chain was retrieved from a study of CD8+ T cells in alopecia areata. Between the trimmed V and J ends, which lost 2 bases and 2 bases, there was a span of 4 bases. CDR1 is LNHNV, CDR2 YYDKDF, per germline (reference sequence). The CDR3 runs to 13 residues. Extracted from the samples, RNA was reverse transcribed into cDNA to serve as the sequencing template. The protocol was immunoSEQ multiplex PCR, while the TCRdb copy is restricted to in-frame clones and leaves out a portion. The sample holds fewer than 10,000 clones; around 63% are singletons and the top ten take roughly 15%. The investigators collected lesional scalp punch biopsies and peripheral blood from alopecia areata patients.

The receptor was isolated from a human donor with alopecia areata. Sequencing was done on a sample of skin. The chain carries TRBV15 and TRBJ2-4; D remains unclear. This CDR3 reads CATSRTPKNIQYF. CDR3 sequence (DNA): TGTGCCACCAGCAGAACCCCCAAAAACATTCAGTACTTC. The full variable domain, with the rest looked up from reference TRBV15 and TRBJ2-4, is DAMVIQNPRYQVTQFGKPVTLSCSQTLNHNVMYWYQQKSSQAPKLLFHYYDKDFNNEADTPDNFQSRRPNTSFCFLDIRSPGLGDTAMYLCATSRTPKNIQYFGAGTRLSVL.